A few counts support the clone carrying this T cell receptor (beta chain). Its matching antigen is unknown. The protocol was immunoSEQ multiplex PCR, while the TCRdb copy is restricted to in-frame clones and leaves out a portion. The repertoire includes 2 million to 2.5 million clones, 85% to 95% of them detected once, and 1.5% to 2% sits in the top ten. The data derive from a study of shared clonotypes between healthy human individuals. V shed 2 bases and J shed 5 bases, with 11 bases lying between them. Germline V CDR1 and CDR2: SGDLS, YYNGEE. This CDR3 has 14 residues. The naive CD8 subset, CD45RO-negative cells positively selected for CCR7, excluded terminally differentiated effector memory CD45RA+ cells. Findings and caveats of the study: Sequencing depth was predicted to influence how clonotypes are shared among donors. Some clonotypes were shared by all four sorted-subset donors, while others were not shared. The non-shared ones had lower generation probabilities than the shared ones.

The J gene is TRBJ2-1, the V gene TRBV9; no firm D call. This TCR derives from a young man in good health. Some clones in this sample may be carry-over from other donors' samples. Source material: naive CD8+ T cells from PBMCs. CDR3 in amino acids: CASSVGNEDNEQFF. In DNA, the CDR3 is TGTGCCAGCAGCGTGGGGAACGAAGACAATGAGCAGTTCTTC.